The 17 T cell receptor beta chains below were found in one sample sequenced in a study of shared clonotypes between healthy human individuals. The repertoire was sequenced with immunoSEQ multiplex PCR; TCRdb's copy has only in-frame clones and lacks some. This table holds approximately 2.5 million clones, under 95% found once. The sample comprised naive CD4+ T cells from PBMCs. Subset of the sample: CD45RA+ positively selected. These receptors all come from a young man in good health. Some clones in this sample may be carry-over from other donors' samples.

V gene TRBV2 combines with J gene TRBJ2-5, with TRBD1 matching 8 bases. The CDR3 spans 15 residues. Looked up from germline, CDR1 is SNHLY and CDR2 is FYNNEI. With 8 bases clipped from V and 0 bases from J, the junction kept 8 bases outside the gene matches. CDR3 sequence: CASGGQVNYQETQYF. DNA for the CDR3: TGTGCCAGCGGGGGACAGGTCAACTACCAAGAGACCCAGTACTTC.

The chain joins TRBV29-1 to TRBJ1-3; D unresolved. The germline V gene encodes CDR1 SQVTM and CDR2 ANQGSEA. This CDR3 is built from 13 residues. The germline V and J ends were trimmed by 4 bases and 4 bases, with 11 bases remaining between them. The CDR3 reads CSVAAASGNTIYF. As DNA, the CDR3 is TGCAGCGTTGCGGCAGCATCCGGAAACACCATATATTTT.

V gene TRBV28 combines with J gene TRBJ2-7; 7 bases line up with TRBD2. This CDR3 contains 15 residues. Germline CDR1 is MDHEN and CDR2 is SYDVKM. Trimming took 3 bases from V and 0 from J; bases not matched to a gene: 5. CDR3: CASSLGGDPSYEQYF. The DNA for the CDR3 is TGTGCCAGCAGTTTGGGAGGGGATCCCTCCTACGAGCAGTACTTC.

The chain couples TRBV2 to TRBJ2-7; 8 bases map to TRBD2. From germline, CDR1 is SNHLY and CDR2 FYNNEI. V was pared by 4 bases and J by 4 bases, with 9 bases of the junction left unmatched. The CDR3 spans 15 residues. The CDR3 region is CASSVEAGVSYEQYF. CDR3 sequence (DNA): TGTGCCAGCAGTGTGGAAGCGGGAGTGTCTTACGAGCAGTACTTC. The variable domain in full, with the rest retrieved from reference TRBV2 and TRBJ2-7, is EPEVTQTPSHQVTQMGQEVILRCVPISNHLYFYWYRQILGQKVEFLVSFYNNEISEKSEIFDDQFSVERPDGSNFTLKIRSTKLEDSAMYFCASSVEAGVSYEQYFGPGTRLTVT.

This clone was picked up one time. V and J are TRBV5-4 and TRBJ2-7, with D perhaps TRBD2 (5 bases). From germline, CDR1 is SGHNT and CDR2 YYREEE (reference sequence). The CDR3 is 14 amino acids. V was trimmed by 2 bases and J by 0 bases, leaving 9 bases between them. CDR3 DNA sequence: TGTGCCAGCAGCTTCCGGAGCGGCTCCTACGAGCAGTACTTC. This gives the protein CASSFRSGSYEQYF.

The gene calls are TRBV5-1 and TRBJ2-7; 10 bases map to TRBD2. The length of the CDR3 is 16 residues. Per the germline V gene, CDR1 is SGHRS and CDR2 is YFSETQ. Trimming at V came to 2 bases and at J to 6 bases, leaving 11 bases not matched to a gene. CDR3 protein: CASSLSPSGSVREQYF. CDR3 DNA: TGCGCCAGCAGCTTATCTCCTAGCGGGAGTGTCCGCGAGCAGTACTTC. Full variable domain (outside the CDR3, taken from reference TRBV5-1 and TRBJ2-7): KAGVTQTPRYLIKTRGQQVTLSCSPISGHRSVSWYQQTPGQGLQFLFEYFSETQRNKGNFPGRFSGRQFSNSRSEMNVSTLELGDSALYLCASSLSPSGSVREQYFGPGTRLTVT.

This clone was found once. The V call is TRBV4-1, the J call TRBJ1-6, with TRBD1 matching 9 bases. Germline-derived CDR1 and CDR2 are MGHRA and YSYEKL. Unmatched junction bases numbered 3, after V lost 0 bases and J lost 6 bases. This CDR3 comprises 16 residues. This CDR3 is CASSQEGTGFNSPLHF. The CDR3, as DNA: TGCGCCAGCAGCCAAGAAGGGACAGGGTTTAATTCACCCCTCCACTTT.

The V gene is TRBV28, the J gene TRBJ2-7; D gene unclear. From germline, CDR1 is MDHEN and CDR2 SYDVKM. There are 15 residues in the CDR3. The V end was cut by 7 bases, the J end by 2 bases, with 18 bases between. CDR3 loop: CASTTVTTITYEQYF. Written as DNA, the CDR3 is TGTGCCAGCACTACGGTCACAACGATAACCTACGAGCAGTACTTC. Supplemented by reference TRBV28 and TRBJ2-7, the full variable domain reads DVKVTQSSRYLVKRTGEKVFLECVQDMDHENMFWYRQDPGLGLRLIYFSYDVKMKEKGDIPEGYSVSREKKERFSLILESASTNQTSMYLCASTTVTTITYEQYFGPGTRLTVT.

V gene TRBV27 combines with J gene TRBJ1-6, with a tentative D call TRBD1 (5 bases). Germline V gives CDR1 MNHEY, CDR2 SMNVEV (reference sequence). The CDR3 totals 17 residues. Trimming shortened V by 5 bases and J by 7 bases, and 21 bases separated the two germline ends. Here the CDR3 DNA reads TGTGCCAGCAGTCCAGCTCCCGGGACCGAGGTGAATTCACCCCTCCACTTT. Translating gives CASSPAPGTEVNSPLHF.

The V call is TRBV5-6, the J call TRBJ2-7, with a weak D call TRBD1 (5 bases). This CDR3 region has 14 residues. V gave up 0 bases and J gave up 2 bases, with 9 bases separating them. The germline V gene has CDR1 SGHDT and CDR2 YYEEEE. The CDR3 region is CASSLGTGTYEQYF. CDR3 nucleotide sequence: TGTGCCAGCAGCTTGGGTACAGGCACCTACGAGCAGTACTTC.

The rearrangement links TRBV28 to TRBJ2-3; D is perhaps TRBD1 (5 bases). This CDR3 has 15 amino acids. Trimming removed 4 bases from V and 7 bases from J, with 18 bases in between. Per the germline V gene, CDR1 is MDHEN and CDR2 is SYDVKM. CDR3 DNA sequence: TGTGCCAGCAGTTCACAGGCGACCTCACCCCATACGCAGTATTTT. It translates to CASSSQATSPHTQYF. The variable domain in full, with the rest retrieved from reference TRBV28 and TRBJ2-3, is DVKVTQSSRYLVKRTGEKVFLECVQDMDHENMFWYRQDPGLGLRLIYFSYDVKMKEKGDIPEGYSVSREKKERFSLILESASTNQTSMYLCASSSQATSPHTQYFGPGTRLTVL.

This sequence joins TRBV4-1 and TRBJ2-5; 7 nucleotides agree with TRBD2. Germline loops: CDR1 MGHRA, CDR2 YSYEKL. J gave up 4 bases and V 3 bases, and 8 bases lay outside the gene matches. The CDR3 contains 15 residues. The CDR3 loop reads CASSHDMWEGETQYF. The CDR3 region has the DNA TGCGCCAGCAGCCACGATATGTGGGAGGGAGAGACCCAGTACTTC.

The chain joins TRBV29-1 to TRBJ1-3; D remains unclear. The CDR3 totals 13 residues. Trimming removed 2 bases at V and 0 bases at J, with 5 bases between. Germline V CDR1 and CDR2: SQVTM, ANQGSEA. The CDR3 spells CSVERVSGNTIYF. CDR3 bases: TGCAGCGTTGAACGGGTCTCTGGAAACACCATATATTTT.

In this sample, this clone turned up once. The chain has TRBV15 and TRBJ2-5; 9 positions match TRBD2. The germline CDR1 and CDR2 sequences are LNHNV and YYDKDF (reference sequence). This CDR3 region has 21 residues. After removal of 0 bases from V and 1 base from J, the junction contained 18 bases not matched to a gene. In DNA, the CDR3 is TGTGCCACCAGCAGAGAACGTAGCGGGAGACCCCCCTTTAGGTCCCAAGAGACCCAGTACTTC. Translated: CATSRERSGRPPFRSQETQYF.

The V gene is TRBV7-8, the J gene TRBJ1-2; weak D call: TRBD1 (6 bases). V gave up 5 bases and J gave up 2 bases, with 18 bases separating them. Germline assignment: CDR1 SGHVS and CDR2 FQNEAQ. This CDR3 region has 16 residues. The CDR3 sequence: CASSPVGGLSNYGYTF. CDR3 nucleotides: TGTGCCAGCAGCCCCGTGGGGGGGCTTTCGAACTATGGCTACACCTTC.

The chain uses TRBV30 and TRBJ1-4; D perhaps matches TRBD1 (6 bases). This CDR3 spans 14 amino acids. The V end was cut by 5 bases, the J end by 9 bases, with 19 bases between. The germline gives CDR1 GTSNPN, CDR2 SVGIG (reference sequence). The DNA of the CDR3 is TGTGCCTGGTGCCGACGGGGGACATTCAAAAAACTGTTTTTT. Its protein is CAWCRRGTFKKLFF.

The V and J genes are TRBV7-9 and TRBJ1-2; 12 bases fit TRBD1. The germline gives CDR1 SEHNR, CDR2 FQNEAQ (reference sequence). CDR3 length equals 15 residues. Trimming at V came to 5 bases and at J to 8 bases, leaving 9 bases not matched to a gene. The CDR3 coding sequence is TGTGCCAGCAGCGAAAGAGGGACAGGGGGCAACGGCTACACCTTC. Translation: CASSERGTGGNGYTF.